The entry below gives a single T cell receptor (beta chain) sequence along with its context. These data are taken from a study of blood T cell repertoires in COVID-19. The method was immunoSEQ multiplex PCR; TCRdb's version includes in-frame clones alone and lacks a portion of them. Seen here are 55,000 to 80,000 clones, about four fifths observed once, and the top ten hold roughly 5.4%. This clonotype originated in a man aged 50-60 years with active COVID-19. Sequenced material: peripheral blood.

CDR3 residues: CASRRTGANYGYTF. The CDR3 DNA follows: TGTGCCAGCCGACGGACAGGGGCGAACTATGGCTACACCTTC. The genes are TRBV27 and TRBJ1-2; TRBD1 matches at 9 bases. The CDR3 loop spans 14 amino acids. Losses at the gene ends were 8 bases for V and 2 bases for J; bases not matched to a gene: 6. The germline CDR1 and CDR2 sequences are MNHEY and SMNVEV (reference sequence).